Detailed here is one TCR beta chain. V dropped 0 bases and J dropped 13; count of bases not matched to a gene: 5. This CDR3 spans 12 amino acids. Germline V lookup: CDR1 SGHRS, CDR2 YFSETQ. Sequencing used immunoSEQ multiplex PCR; TCRdb keeps in-frame clones, though not all of them. The sample lists fewer than 95,000 clones, 85% to 95% occurring once. These data come from a study of technical replicates of blood from a handful of donors. Input material: T cells isolated from PBMCs. This sequence joins TRBV5-1 and TRBJ2-7; TRBD2 aligns across 9 bases. The origin of this receptor is a human donor in good health. The CDR3 sequence is CASSLASGRPYF. CDR3 nucleotide sequence: TGCGCCAGCAGCTTGGCCAGCGGGAGGCCCTACTTC.